This T cell receptor (beta chain) was obtained from a study of cytomegalovirus exposure and HLA in healthy donors. Trimming pared 0 bases from V and 4 bases from J, leaving 11 bases between. This CDR3 comprises 15 residues. Germline V gives CDR1 SGHDN, CDR2 FVKESK. The PCR contained 60 Vbeta and 13 Jbeta primers. Clones were read by immunoSEQ multiplex PCR, and TCRdb kept only the in-frame ones, dropping some. The data show over 60,000 clones, about four fifths seen once. The TCR sequence derives from a woman aged 25 to 39 in good health and CMV-seronegative. What was sequenced was PBMCs. The chain is built from TRBV14 and TRBJ2-3; TRBD2 might be the D (5 bases). The CDR3, as DNA: TGTGCCAGCAGCCAAGATCTGAGGGTCGCAGATACGCAGTATTTT. Residues: CASSQDLRVADTQYF.